A single sample gave rise to the 17 T cell receptor beta chains below, sequenced in a study of cytomegalovirus exposure and HLA in healthy donors. Sequencing used immunoSEQ multiplex PCR; TCRdb keeps in-frame clones, though not all of them. The table has about 140,000 clones, around 90% seen once. Sequencing was done on a sample of PBMCs. The receptors originated from a woman in her late teens or twenties in good health and CMV-seropositive.

This rearrangement joins TRBV27 to TRBJ1-3, with D possibly matching TRBD1 (5 bases). The CDR3 has 18 residues. Germline CDR1 reads MNHEY; CDR2 reads SMNVEV (reference sequence). Trimming removed 2 bases from V and 0 bases from J, with 17 bases in between. The CDR3 coding sequence is TGTGCCAGCAGTTTAACCCCTCCAGGCAGGGCCTCTGGAAACACCATATATTTT. This encodes CASSLTPPGRASGNTIYF.

The J gene is TRBJ2-5, the V gene TRBV7-9; the match to TRBD1 covers 9 bases. The CDR3 extends over 15 amino acids. V gave up 5 bases and J gave up 5 bases; unmatched junction bases: 9. Germline V gives CDR1 SEHNR, CDR2 FQNEAQ (reference sequence). The CDR3 DNA sequence: TGTGCCAGCAGCACCACAGGGGGCGTCGGTGAGACCCAGTACTTC. Translated: CASSTTGGVGETQYF.

This clone came up a few times. The chain has TRBV5-1 and TRBJ2-1; 8 bases align to TRBD1. V trimming: 5 bases; J trimming: 9 bases; junction bases outside the gene matches: 4. The CDR3 is 12 residues long. Germline lookup yields CDR1 SGHRS and CDR2 YFSETQ. As DNA, the CDR3 is TGCGCCAGCAGTATTGACAGGGGTGAGCAGTTCTTC. Translated, it gives CASSIDRGEQFF.

The V call is TRBV5-1, the J call TRBJ2-1; no firm D call. The CDR3 extends over 13 amino acids. V lost 3 bases and J 4 bases, leaving 8 bases between the germline ends. The germline CDR1 and CDR2 sequences are SGHRS and YFSETQ. The CDR3 spells CASSSSTYNEQFF. The CDR3, as DNA: TGCGCCAGCAGCTCCTCAACTTACAATGAGCAGTTCTTC.

V gene TRBV7-9 combines with J gene TRBJ2-3, with D maybe TRBD1 (5 bases). The CDR3 is 15 residues long. V lost 4 bases and J lost 2, with 13 bases in between. Germline V gives CDR1 SEHNR, CDR2 FQNEAQ (reference sequence). The CDR3 DNA follows: TGTGCCAGCAGCTCCGGCAGGGTTCCCACAGATACGCAGTATTTT. The encoded protein is CASSSGRVPTDTQYF.

The chain links TRBV18 to TRBJ1-2; TRBD1 matches 8 bases. The germline gives CDR1 KGHSH, CDR2 LQKENI. This CDR3 has 15 residues. Unmatched junction bases numbered 1, after V lost 1 base and J lost 0 bases. CDR3 region: CASSPRDRSNYGYTF. For the CDR3, the DNA is TGTGCCAGCTCACCACGGGACAGGTCTAACTATGGCTACACCTTC.

The V and J genes are TRBV19 and TRBJ2-1, with D possibly being TRBD2 (6 bases). The length of the CDR3 is 16 residues. The germline CDR1 and CDR2 sequences are LNHDA and SQIVND (reference sequence). Trimming stripped 3 bases from V and 1 base from J, with 13 bases between. The CDR3 bases are TGTGCCAGTAGTATCCCCCGCGGGGTATCCTACAATGAGCAGTTCTTC. Its translation: CASSIPRGVSYNEQFF.

This chain joins TRBV25-1 and TRBJ1-1; unclear D gene. Per germline, CDR1 MGHDK and CDR2 SYGVNS. Trimming removed 6 bases from V and 4 bases from J, with 12 bases in between. CDR3 length: 13 amino acids. CDR3 sequence (DNA): TGTGCCAGCAGCGGCACCTGGAGCACTGAAGCTTTCTTT. Translated: CASSGTWSTEAFF.

V usage is TRBV5-1 and J usage is TRBJ1-1, with 7 bases matching TRBD1. The V gene end was trimmed by 4 bases and the J gene end by 0 bases; junction bases not matched to a gene: 6. The V gene's germline CDR1 is SGHRS and CDR2 YFSETQ. CDR3 length equals 15 residues. CDR3 protein: CASSPQTGMNTEAFF. The CDR3 DNA reads as TGCGCCAGCAGCCCTCAGACAGGGATGAACACTGAAGCTTTCTTT.

The rearrangement joins TRBV6-5 to TRBJ2-7; D is unresolved. This CDR3 region has 11 residues. The germline V and J ends were trimmed by 5 bases and 2 bases, with 4 bases remaining between them. Germline CDR1 is MNHEY and CDR2 is SVGAGI. The CDR3 nucleotides read TGTGCCAGCAGTGGCCCCTACGAGCAGTACTTC. Translated: CASSGPYEQYF.

V usage is TRBV4-2 and J usage is TRBJ1-6; D gene unclear. The CDR3 totals 15 residues. CDR1 and CDR2 (germline): LGHNA, YNFKEQ. Trimming removed 1 base from V and 4 bases from J, with 8 bases in between. This CDR3 is CASSQVDSYNSPLHF. The CDR3 DNA sequence: TGTGCCAGCAGCCAAGTCGATAGTTATAATTCACCCCTCCACTTT.

This clone was detected only once. This chain links TRBV7-9 with TRBJ2-2; D gene ambiguous. The germline V gene encodes CDR1 SEHNR and CDR2 FQNEAQ (reference sequence). V was trimmed by 0 bases and J by 6 bases, leaving 8 bases between them. This CDR3 is built from 14 residues. The CDR3 reads CASSLAELAGELFF. The DNA for the CDR3 is TGTGCCAGCAGCTTAGCAGAGCTGGCCGGGGAGCTGTTTTTT.

This sequence joins TRBV29-1 and TRBJ1-5; no reliable D call. The CDR3 is made up of 13 amino acids. The germline V gene encodes CDR1 SQVTM and CDR2 ANQGSEA. V lost 0 bases, J lost 2 bases, and 5 bases lay in between. The DNA of the CDR3 is TGCAGCGTTGAAGATCAGGGCAATCAGCCCCAGCATTTT. Translated, it gives CSVEDQGNQPQHF.

The chain combines TRBV7-9 with TRBJ1-6, with D perhaps matching TRBD1 (5 bases). V was cut by 5 bases and J by 5 bases, with 10 bases left in between. Germline V gene sequence: CDR1 SEHNR, CDR2 FQNEAQ (reference sequence). The CDR3 is 14 residues long. The CDR3 DNA reads as TGTGCCAGCAGCATAGACAGTGATAATTCACCCCTCCACTTT. Amino acids: CASSIDSDNSPLHF.

The V and J genes are TRBV5-1 and TRBJ2-3; TRBD2 aligns across 7 bases. The CDR3 runs to 16 residues. With 0 bases clipped from V and 1 base from J, the junction kept 5 bases outside the gene matches. From germline, CDR1 is SGHRS and CDR2 YFSETQ. The DNA of the CDR3 is TGCGCCAGCAGCTTGGAAGCGGGATCGGGCACAGATACGCAGTATTTT. Translated, it gives CASSLEAGSGTDTQYF.

The CDR3 loop is CASSLFGGRGRPYEQYF. The CDR3 coding sequence is TGTGCCAGCAGTTTATTTGGTGGGCGGGGGAGACCCTACGAGCAGTACTTC. The chain has TRBV28 and TRBJ2-7, with 7 positions matching TRBD2. The CDR3 has 17 amino acids. With 1 base clipped from V and 2 bases from J, the junction kept 11 bases outside the gene matches. Germline V gene data show CDR1 as MDHEN and CDR2 as SYDVKM.

This chain joins TRBV30 and TRBJ1-2, with D perhaps matching TRBD1 (5 bases). The V gene lost 2 bases and the J gene lost 4 bases, with 14 bases spanning the gap. The germline V gene has CDR1 GTSNPN and CDR2 SVGIG (reference sequence). The CDR3 has 14 amino acids. Here the CDR3 DNA reads TGTGCCTGGAGTCTCCTTGGACAAGTCTATGGCTACACCTTC. It specifies CAWSLLGQVYGYTF.